This T cell receptor beta chain derives from a study of blood T cell repertoires in acute mononucleosis (dated by TCRdb to 2020 to 2022). Regarding the complete study: To capture the primary response, acute-phase samples were obtained within 2 weeks of when symptoms began. In the acute phase, YVL-BR-specific cells accounted for a mean of approximately 2% of blood CD8 T cells, and GLC-BM-specific cells for a mean of around 1%. The mean blood EBV load was 3.8 log10 genome copies per million B cells in acute infection and 2.5 to 3 at convalescence. The study at large found these results: Because only a fraction of each donor's blood was analyzed, sampling error might partly account for the low clonotype overlap between the acute and convalescent samples. For BRLF1 (YVL-BR), a dominant role in TCR repertoire selection was played by TCRalpha CDR3 motifs, whereas only a minimal role was played by TCRbeta. Although only 8% to 10% of unique acute clonotypes carried over into convalescence, these persisting clonotypes made up most of the response, and the remainder were seemingly replaced by new, diverse de novo clonotypes. With just a few donors in the cohort, the group averages were based on very few individuals.

Taken with the paper, the label for time point translates to: acute infectious mononucleosis, at clinical presentation within 2 weeks of symptom onset (visit 1). Over the course of primary infection, this study followed CD8 T cell responses against two immunodominant EBV epitopes, BRLF1 109 (YVL-BR) and BMLF1 280 (GLC-BM). A positive serum heterophile antibody test and EBV viral capsid antigen-specific IgM indicated primary EBV infection. Total CD8 T cells were first enriched from PBMCs by magnetic positive selection (MACS). Live CD3+ CD8+ tetramer+ cells were sorted on a FACSAria III to over 90% purity. A PE-conjugated tetramer loaded with the BRLF1 109-117 peptide was used for cell sorting. After tetramer sorting, TCR repertoires of EBV epitope-specific CD8 T cells were deep-sequenced directly ex vivo at acute infection and at convalescence. The donors were three individuals between about 18 and 30 years old who had clinical acute infectious mononucleosis and laboratory evidence of primary EBV infection. Heparinized peripheral blood was drawn at clinical presentation with mononucleosis symptoms and was drawn again about 6 months later. Ficoll-Paque density gradient centrifugation was used to isolate PBMCs.

The CDR3 numbers 14 residues from cysteine through phenylalanine. Just CDR3 DNA is preserved here, 42 bases in frame from base 1. CDR1 and CDR2 were assigned from the germline V gene (reference sequence) as SGHNT and YYREEE. Trimming at the junction amounts to 3 bases on V and 0 bases on J, and the germline ends lie 10 bases apart. This clone was counted at least ten times. Per-nucleotide qualities are absent, and no much larger clonotype sits a single base away. For TCR profiling, total RNA from no fewer than 8,000 sorted tetramer+ CD8 T cells was reverse transcribed into cDNA. CDR3 regions were amplified by PCR with primers annealing to V and J regions, adding unique molecular identifiers to track templates. TCRalpha and TCRbeta chains were profiled using the immunoSEQ platform, including its sequencing and error-correction standards. Concerning the study's data processing: Clonal copy numbers were corrected for sequencing and PCR errors, and IMGT conventions were followed to define CDR3s. Only productive rearrangements were analyzed, using immunoSEQ Analyzer versions 2.0 and 3.0, with gene-pairing frequencies processed further in Microsoft Excel. Circos plots were used to display V-J pairings, and MEME together with a custom motifSearch program was used to find CDR3 motifs. The probability of generation of TCR sequences was calculated using the OLGA algorithm. Clonotypes seen at both visits were designated persistent, clonotypes seen only acutely were designated nonpersistent, and clonotypes seen only at convalescence were designated de novo. Any amino acid clonotype used by more than one donor was defined as a public TCR. TCRdb took this table from immuneACCESS and kept in-frame rearrangements with V and J called. Such tables lack part of the clones; where checked against another copy, unresolved V genes explain under half of the gap, and the rest is unexplained. V and J calls and clone size are given by that table; D and trimming were obtained from the DNA. The sample table lists 6,000 to 9,000 clones, 25% to 30% of them with a count of one. In total, the top ten clones hold under 35% of the sample.

The source is a woman aged 18-29 years with infectious mononucleosis caused by EBV. The chain links TRBV5-4 with TRBJ2-7; perhaps TRBD1 is the D gene, with 6 bases matching. The sequenced sample was EBV YVL epitope tetramer+ CD8+ T cells sorted from PBMCs, obtained during acute infectious mononucleosis. The sample's cell subset or site label, decoded: CD8 T cells binding a tetramer with EBV BRLF1 109-117 peptide (YVL-BR). Here is the DNA: TGTGCCAGCAGCTCGCCGGGACACTCCTACGAGCAGTACTTC. Translated, this is CASSSPGHSYEQYF.